The present T cell receptor beta chain was sequenced within a study of response to subunit inactivated influenza vaccine. Study-wide findings and caveats: Each seasonal flu vaccination may recruit only limited new T cells, authors suggested.

Each CDR3 protein is one row after TCRdb ran MiXCR on the RT-PCR reads. The sample contains approximately 520,000 distinct CDR3 sequences, approximately 16% of which appear only once. A word on this clonotype: Its target is not known.

This sample comprised CD4+ T cells sorted from PBMCs, obtained about 23 months after vaccination. The source of this sequence is a man aged 45-69 years who received an inactivated influenza vaccine.

CDR3 region: CASSPRGLAGSYEQYF. CDR3 coding DNA: TGTGCCAGCAGCCCCCGGGGGCTAGCGGGATCGTACGAGCAGTACTTC. The V and J genes are TRBV11-2 and TRBJ2-7; 9 nucleotides line up with TRBD2. The length of the CDR3 is 16 residues. Looked up from germline, CDR1 is SGHAT and CDR2 is FQNNGV. V shed 5 bases, J shed 4 bases, and the junction held 12 bases outside the gene matches. Full variable domain (remainder filled in from reference TRBV11-2 and TRBJ2-7): EAGVAQSPRYKIIEKRQSVAFWCNPISGHATLYWYQQILGQGPKLLIQFQNNGVVDDSQLPKDRFSAERLKGVDSTLKIQPAKLEDSAVYLCASSPRGLAGSYEQYFGPGTRLTVT.